This record covers a single T cell receptor (beta chain). As yet, its antigen is unknown. The CDR3 totals 12 residues. The V gene's germline CDR1 is KGHSH and CDR2 LQKENI. V shed 4 bases and J shed 6 bases, with 10 bases lying between them. The sample originates from a study of cytomegalovirus exposure and HLA in healthy donors. Turning to the study itself: There were approximately 81 million unique TCRs (from HLA-typed donors) in an early data release. Study-wide results and limits: Immune exposure was documented only through CMV serostatus. Cytomegalovirus-associated status was assigned to roughly 160 TCR beta chains. Later on, an analysis tied 15,000 to 20,000 TCR beta sequences to HLA alleles at 0.05 false discovery rate.

PCR employed 60 Vbeta and 13 Jbeta primers. Generated by immunoSEQ multiplex PCR, the TCRdb table keeps only in-frame clones and is missing some. This table holds around 250,000 clones, around 81% found once. The chain has TRBV18 and TRBJ2-7; a weak D match, TRBD1 (6 bases). The origin of this receptor is a woman aged 55-75 years in good health and CMV-seropositive. Sequenced input: PBMCs. The CDR3 loop reads CASSLDRGEQYF. The CDR3 coding sequence is TGTGCCAGCTCACTGGACAGAGGCGAGCAGTACTTC.